Listed here are 17 T cell receptor beta chains from one sample, sequenced in a study of cytomegalovirus exposure and HLA in healthy donors. TCRdb keeps only in-frame clones here, not all; method: immunoSEQ multiplex PCR. Among some 240,000 clones listed, about 86% were seen once. Material for sequencing was PBMCs. The receptor set was obtained from a woman aged 30 to 39 in good health and CMV-seropositive.

The chain couples TRBV5-1 to TRBJ1-1; TRBD1 is a possible D gene (5 bases). The germline V gene encodes CDR1 SGHRS and CDR2 YFSETQ. V shed 0 bases and J shed 4 bases, with 10 bases lying between them. CDR3 length: 14 residues. The CDR3 loop reads CASSLGGEGTEAFF. DNA for the CDR3: TGCGCCAGCAGCTTGGGAGGGGAGGGCACTGAAGCTTTCTTT.

A word on this clone: This sequence may be a read error, since a much larger clone differs from it by one base. This chain links TRBV7-9 with TRBJ2-5; D gene uncertain. Trimming pared 4 bases from V and 5 bases from J, leaving 2 bases between. The CDR3 sequence is 10 residues long. Germline V gene data show CDR1 as SEHNR and CDR2 as FQNEAQ (reference sequence). The CDR3 loop is CASSSETQYF. In DNA form, the CDR3 reads TGTGCCAGCAGCTCGGAGACCCAGTACTTC.

The chain has TRBV2 and TRBJ2-2; D is possibly TRBD2 (6 bases). There are 14 residues in the CDR3. Germline assignment: CDR1 SNHLY and CDR2 FYNNEI. Trimming removed 8 bases at V and 6 bases at J, with 16 bases between. The CDR3 is CASARGMTPGELFF. For the CDR3, the DNA is TGTGCCAGCGCCCGCGGGATGACCCCCGGGGAGCTGTTTTTT.

With regard to this clone: Sequence at one end of the junction differs from germline and may be a read error. J is TRBJ1-3 and V is TRBV5-6; 9 bases are a match to TRBD1. The CDR3 extends over 14 amino acids. CDR1 and CDR2 (germline): SGHDT, YYEEEE. CDR3 in amino acids: CASSLDRGGNTIYF. For the CDR3, the DNA is TGTGCCAGCAGTTTGGACAGGGGTGGAAACACCATATATTTT.

This rearrangement joins TRBV5-1 to TRBJ2-2; TRBD2 matches 11 bases. With V trimmed by 4 bases and J by 1 base, 3 bases remained unmatched. The CDR3 is 16 amino acids. CDR1 and CDR2 (germline): SGHRS, YFSETQ. CDR3 sequence (DNA): TGCGCCAGCAGCCCCGGGACTAGCGGGAACACCGGGGAGCTGTTTTTT. Its translation is CASSPGTSGNTGELFF.

This chain joins TRBV4-1 and TRBJ2-1; 11 bases agree with TRBD2. The length of the CDR3 is 15 residues. Germline lookup yields CDR1 MGHRA and CDR2 YSYEKL. The V and J ends lost 3 bases and 8 bases, in that order; junction bases with no gene match: 6. The CDR3 DNA follows: TGCGCCAGCAGCCACGCTAGCGGGAGGTTGTATGAGCAGTTCTTC. Translated: CASSHASGRLYEQFF.

The J gene is TRBJ2-7, the V gene TRBV11-3; 8 positions match TRBD1. Germline CDR1 SGHNT, CDR2 YENEEA. With 0 bases clipped from V and 1 base from J, the junction kept 11 bases outside the gene matches. This CDR3 contains 18 residues. CDR3 sequence: CASSLESGGGPGSYEQYF. The CDR3 DNA is TGTGCCAGCAGCTTAGAATCAGGGGGCGGCCCCGGATCCTACGAGCAGTACTTC.

This clone was seen a handful of times. The CDR3 is CASSPQWRGVIEQFF. For the CDR3, the DNA is TGTGCCAGCAGCCCCCAGTGGCGGGGAGTAATTGAGCAGTTCTTC. The rearrangement uses TRBV28 and TRBJ2-1; the D gene is possibly TRBD2 (6 bases). V shed 6 bases and J shed 9 bases, with 21 bases lying between them. Germline values: CDR1 MDHEN, CDR2 SYDVKM. There are 15 residues in the CDR3.

The chain joins TRBV7-6 to TRBJ1-1; D may be TRBD1 (6 bases). The ends were cut back, 1 base at V and 3 bases at J, with 12 bases in the middle. The CDR3 covers 15 residues. CDR1 is SGHVS, CDR2 FNYEAQ, per germline. CDR3 bases: TGTGCCAGCAGCTTAGAGGGGGGGAGGGACACTGAAGCTTTCTTT. Translating it yields CASSLEGGRDTEAFF.

The genes are TRBV27 and TRBJ1-2, with 8 bases lining up with TRBD1. The CDR3 loop spans 15 amino acids. CDR1 is MNHEY and CDR2 is SMNVEV in the germline V gene (reference sequence). J was trimmed by 7 bases and V by 6 bases; bases with no gene match: 13. CDR3 nucleotides: TGTGCCAGCAGAATCACGGGGCAGGGGGCGTTTGGCTACACCTTC. Its translation: CASRITGQGAFGYTF.

The chain links TRBV9 to TRBJ1-2; D is possibly TRBD1 (6 bases). CDR1 and CDR2 from the germline V gene are SGDLS and YYNGEE. Trimming cost V 0 bases and J 3 bases, with 12 bases left between them. CDR3 size: 15 residues. The CDR3 protein is CASSVGHRVDYGYTF. The CDR3 nucleotides read TGTGCCAGCAGCGTAGGCCACAGGGTGGACTATGGCTACACCTTC.

CDR3: CASSVTGTGVAEFF. The CDR3 DNA sequence: TGCGCCAGCAGTGTAACGGGAACGGGGGTTGCGGAGTTCTTC. This chain joins TRBV10-2 and TRBJ2-1, with D maybe TRBD2 (6 bases). Germline V gives CDR1 WSHSY, CDR2 SAAADI. The CDR3 has 14 residues. Trimming cost V 4 bases and J 14 bases, with 21 bases left between them.

This chain joins TRBV5-4 and TRBJ2-5, with D possibly matching TRBD1 (5 bases). CDR3 length equals 14 residues. Trimming took off 0 bases at V and 1 base at J, with 7 bases between the two ends. From germline, CDR1 is SGHNT and CDR2 YYREEE (reference sequence). In DNA form, the CDR3 reads TGTGCCAGCAGCTTGGGACAGCTCCAAGAGACCCAGTACTTC. Protein: CASSLGQLQETQYF.

In nucleotides, the CDR3 is TGCGCCAGCAGCTCACAGGGGGGCCAAACTGAAGCTTTCTTT. This codes for CASSSQGGQTEAFF. The chain combines TRBV5-1 with TRBJ1-1, with 8 bases aligning to TRBD1. V was pared by 3 bases and J by 5 bases, with 6 bases of the junction left unmatched. Germline values: CDR1 SGHRS, CDR2 YFSETQ. CDR3 length: 14 amino acids.

This chain uses TRBV5-4 with TRBJ2-1; D is perhaps TRBD2 (7 bases). Looked up from germline, CDR1 is SGHNT and CDR2 is YYREEE (reference sequence). Trimming pared 3 bases from V and 15 bases from J, leaving 19 bases between. The CDR3 length is 13 residues. The DNA for the CDR3 is TGTGCCAGCAGCTGGGGGGGAGGGGGAGTACTGTTCTTC. Its protein is CASSWGGGGVLFF. The full variable domain, rest sourced from reference TRBV5-4 and TRBJ2-1, is ETGVTQSPTHLIKTRGQQVTLRCSSQSGHNTVSWYQQALGQGPQFIFQYYREEENGRGNFPPRFSGLQFPNYSSELNVNALELDDSALYLCASSWGGGGVLFFGPGTRLTVL.

V usage is TRBV5-4 and J usage is TRBJ2-3; 12 bases agree with TRBD2. This CDR3 region has 14 residues. Per germline, CDR1 SGHNT and CDR2 YYREEE (reference sequence). Trimming took 9 bases from V and 5 from J; bases not matched to a gene: 7. The CDR3 bases are TGTGCCACTGCCGCGACTAGCGGGAGAGATACGCAGTATTTT. Translation gives CATAATSGRDTQYF.

The chain employs TRBV5-4 and TRBJ2-3; 9 bases fit TRBD2. Trimming removed 3 bases from V and 6 bases from J; junction bases left unmatched: 8. Germline V gene sequence: CDR1 SGHNT, CDR2 YYREEE (reference sequence). This CDR3 is built from 15 residues. CDR3 bases: TGTGCCAGCAGCTCGCATAAAGCGGGAGGCGATACGCAGTATTTT. This encodes CASSSHKAGGDTQYF.